Listed below are T cell receptor beta chains from one sample, sequenced in a study of blood T cell repertoires in COVID-19. Sequenced by immunoSEQ multiplex PCR; TCRdb stores in-frame clones only, minus some. The data hold approximately 210,000 clones, with approximately 85% observed a single time. Sequencing input: peripheral blood. Receptor source: a woman aged 45-60 years with active or convalescent COVID-19. Both conserved end residues are part of each CDR3. The D gene is left open where the match is weak. Size values are once, few and many counts, or a class for expanded clones, and some rows have none.

J	D	size	V	CDR3	DNA
TRBJ2-7	TRBD1	-	TRBV30	CACHPRDRVGEQYF	TGTGCCTGCCACCCCCGGGACAGGGTTGGTGAGCAGTACTTC
TRBJ1-2	-	-	TRBV27	CASSPLGQGRHGYTF	TGTGCCAGCAGCCCACTTGGGCAGGGGCGCCATGGCTACACCTTC
TRBJ1-1	-	-	TRBV7-9	CASSLARGGNTEAFF	TGTGCCAGCAGCTTAGCGCGGGGAGGGAACACTGAAGCTTTCTTT
TRBJ2-1	TRBD2	-	TRBV5-5	CASSRGAGGTSSYNEQFF	TGTGCCAGCAGCCGGGGAGCGGGGGGGACTTCATCCTACAATGAGCAGTTCTTC
TRBJ2-1	TRBD2	-	TRBV15	CATSRVLAGHNEQFF	TGTGCCACCAGCAGAGTTCTAGCGGGACACAATGAGCAGTTCTTC
TRBJ2-3	-	-	TRBV5-8	CASSFGQPQGIDTQYF	TGTGCCAGCAGCTTCGGACAACCACAGGGCATAGATACGCAGTATTTT
TRBJ2-3	TRBD2	-	TRBV3-1/TRBV3-2	CASSQDPHLAVDTQYF	TGTGCCAGCAGCCAAGATCCCCATCTAGCGGTGGATACGCAGTATTTT
TRBJ2-1	TRBD1	-	TRBV18	CASSPRNQGQGRNEQFF	TGTGCCAGCTCACCACGTAACCAGGGACAGGGGAGGAATGAGCAGTTCTTC
TRBJ1-1	TRBD1	-	TRBV2	CASNQQGLDTEAFF	TGTGCCAGCAACCAACAGGGGTTGGACACTGAAGCTTTCTTT
TRBJ2-2	-	few	TRBV5-1	CASSHSGPTAGELFF	TGCGCCAGCAGCCATAGCGGACCTACGGCCGGGGAGCTGTTTTTT
TRBJ2-1	-	-	TRBV2	CASSPRANSYNEQFF	TGTGCCAGCAGTCCCAGGGCAAACTCCTACAATGAGCAGTTCTTC
TRBJ2-1	TRBD2	-	TRBV11-2	CASSDGTSRYNEQFF	TGTGCCAGCAGCGACGGGACTAGCAGGTACAATGAGCAGTTCTTC
TRBJ1-1	-	-	TRBV3-1/TRBV3-2	CASSPRGAHRNTEAFF	TGTGCCAGCAGCCCCCGGGGGGCTCATCGGAACACTGAAGCTTTCTTT
TRBJ2-3	-	once	TRBV29-1	CSVEADLLFTDTQYF	TGCAGCGTTGAAGCAGATCTCCTCTTCACAGATACGCAGTATTTT
TRBJ1-1	-	-	TRBV29-1	CSATGSVPEAFF	TGCAGCGCTACAGGGTCAGTCCCTGAAGCTTTCTTT
TRBJ1-5	-	-	TRBV7-9	CASSSISGPQHF	TGTGCCAGCAGCTCCATCTCAGGGCCCCAGCATTTT
TRBJ2-2	-	-	TRBV11-2	CASSQRSAATGELFF	TGTGCCAGCAGCCAAAGGTCTGCGGCCACCGGGGAGCTGTTTTTT
TRBJ1-1	-	once	TRBV4-2	CASSQFGGGEAFF	TGTGCCAGCAGCCAATTTGGGGGAGGTGAAGCTTTCTTT
TRBJ1-5	TRBD1	few	TRBV5-1	CASSLGTGNQPQHF	TGCGCCAGCAGCTTAGGGACAGGGAATCAGCCCCAGCATTTT
TRBJ2-3	TRBD1	-	TRBV5-6	CASSYIIQGTDTQYF	TGTGCCAGCAGCTATATCATACAGGGGACAGATACGCAGTATTTT
TRBJ1-3	-	-	TRBV12-3/TRBV12-4	CASSLRNTIYF	TGTGCCAGCAGTCTAAGAAACACCATATATTTT
TRBJ1-2	TRBD1	-	TRBV18	CASSPYGTGEEGYTF	TGTGCCAGCTCACCATATGGGACAGGGGAGGAAGGCTACACCTTC
TRBJ2-7	TRBD1	-	TRBV12-5	CASATKGQGNREQYF	TGTGCTAGTGCTACTAAGGGACAGGGGAATCGGGAGCAGTACTTC
TRBJ1-1	TRBD1	few	TRBV2	CASRTGTGNSRETFF	TGTGCCAGCAGGACCGGGACAGGGAATAGTCGCGAGACTTTCTTT
TRBJ2-2	TRBD1	-	TRBV29-1	CSVDRAGELFF	TGCAGCGTGGACAGGGCTGGGGAGCTGTTTTTT
TRBJ1-5	TRBD1	-	TRBV11-2	CASSSQTGGNQPQHF	TGTGCCAGCAGCTCGCAGACAGGGGGGAATCAGCCCCAGCATTTT
TRBJ2-7	-	few	TRBV10-2	CASGEGGEQYF	TGCGCCAGCGGCGAGGGCGGTGAGCAGTACTTC
TRBJ2-3	TRBD1	-	TRBV20-1	CSASDPGQGYTDTQYF	TGCAGTGCTAGTGACCCGGGACAGGGGTACACAGATACGCAGTATTTT
TRBJ1-2	-	-	TRBV28	CASSKTTGGYTF	TGTGCCAGCAGTAAAACAACGGGGGGCTACACCTTC
TRBJ1-2	TRBD1	medium-sized	TRBV28	CASSGQGVDGYTF	TGTGCCAGCAGTGGCCAGGGGGTAGATGGCTACACCTTC
TRBJ2-5	-	-	TRBV10-1	CASSEGQLRAQYF	TGCGCCAGCAGTGAAGGACAGCTGAGGGCCCAGTACTTC
TRBJ2-5	-	-	TRBV4-1	CASSQDRPGGQETQYF	TGCGCCAGCAGCCAAGATCGGCCAGGGGGGCAAGAGACCCAGTACTTC
TRBJ2-3	-	-	TRBV7-6	CASSSNRGRTDTQYF	TGTGCCAGCAGCTCTAATAGGGGCCGCACAGATACGCAGTATTTT
TRBJ1-2	TRBD1	-	TRBV6-5	CASSSWTGGDYGYTF	TGTGCCAGCAGTTCTTGGACAGGGGGCGACTATGGCTACACCTTC
TRBJ1-1	TRBD1	once	TRBV28	CASSFLRDRNTEAFF	TGTGCCAGCAGTTTCCTCCGGGACAGGAACACTGAAGCTTTCTTT
TRBJ1-4	TRBD1	-	TRBV28	CASRDGTGVEKLFF	TGTGCCAGCAGGGACGGGACAGGAGTTGAAAAACTGTTTTTT
TRBJ1-4	TRBD1	-	TRBV7-2	CASSRDSLNEKLFF	TGTGCCAGCAGCCGGGACAGTCTTAATGAAAAACTGTTTTTT
TRBJ1-3	TRBD1	once	TRBV28	CASTRGDFDSGNTIYF	TGTGCCAGCACCAGGGGGGACTTCGACTCTGGAAACACCATATATTTT
TRBJ1-5	TRBD1	few	TRBV4-1	CASSQMGQAGNQPQHF	TGCGCCAGCAGCCAGATGGGACAGGCGGGGAATCAGCCCCAGCATTTT
TRBJ2-2	-	-	TRBV6-5	CASIRGTLNTGELFF	TGTGCCAGCATCAGAGGGACACTCAACACCGGGGAGCTGTTTTTT
TRBJ1-2	-	-	TRBV5-5	CASSPQGGQHGYTF	TGTGCCAGCAGCCCCCAGGGTGGGCAGCATGGCTACACCTTC
TRBJ2-2	TRBD1	-	TRBV5-1	CASSLDPTGTGGSGELFF	TGCGCCAGCAGCTTGGATCCAACCGGGACAGGGGGTTCCGGGGAGCTGTTTTTT
TRBJ2-2	TRBD1	-	TRBV7-9	CASSLRQGAIRELFF	TGTGCCAGCAGCTTACGCCAGGGGGCGATTCGGGAGCTGTTTTTT
TRBJ1-2	TRBD1	-	TRBV7-9	CASSHGTGNYGYTF	TGTGCCAGCAGCCATGGGACAGGGAACTATGGCTACACCTTC
TRBJ1-2	TRBD1	-	TRBV5-1	CASSFDGQGAFGYTF	TGCGCCAGCAGCTTCGATGGACAGGGGGCGTTTGGCTACACCTTC
TRBJ2-1	-	once	TRBV28	CASSLAGEGGNEQFF	TGTGCCAGCAGTTTGGCCGGCGAGGGGGGGAATGAGCAGTTCTTC
TRBJ1-2	TRBD1	few	TRBV28	CASSLGDRGLGGYTF	TGTGCCAGCAGTCTTGGGGACAGGGGGCTTGGAGGCTACACCTTC
TRBJ2-1	-	-	TRBV28	CATRQVSSYNEQFF	TGTGCCACCAGACAGGTGAGCTCCTACAATGAGCAGTTCTTC
TRBJ2-2	TRBD1	-	TRBV10-3	CAISERGGAGELFF	TGTGCCATCAGTGAGAGAGGGGGCGCCGGGGAGCTGTTTTTT
TRBJ1-2	TRBD1	-	TRBV12-5	CASGSGTAKGYTF	TGTGCTAGTGGTTCCGGGACAGCGAAAGGCTACACCTTC
TRBJ1-1	-	-	TRBV7-3	CASRSRVDTEAFF	TGTGCCAGCAGATCCAGGGTCGACACTGAAGCTTTCTTT
TRBJ1-2	TRBD1	once	TRBV10-2	CASSEDRATYGYTF	TGCGCCAGCAGTGAAGACAGGGCCACCTATGGCTACACCTTC
TRBJ1-1	-	-	TRBV12-3/TRBV12-4	CASRRGNTEAFF	TGTGCCAGCAGGAGAGGGAACACTGAAGCTTTCTTT
TRBJ1-2	-	-	TRBV12-3/TRBV12-4	CASSLQENYGYTF	TGTGCCAGCAGTTTACAGGAAAACTATGGCTACACCTTC
TRBJ1-1	-	-	TRBV11-2	CASSTREGTEAFF	TGTGCCAGCAGCACGCGAGAGGGCACTGAAGCTTTCTTT
TRBJ1-1	TRBD1	-	TRBV28	CASSSGQAKGYTEAFF	TGTGCCAGCAGTTCGGGACAGGCCAAAGGGTACACTGAAGCTTTCTTT
TRBJ2-2	-	once	TRBV2	CASSQRDKTKSGELFF	TGTGCCAGCTCCCAGCGGGACAAGACTAAATCCGGGGAGCTGTTTTTT